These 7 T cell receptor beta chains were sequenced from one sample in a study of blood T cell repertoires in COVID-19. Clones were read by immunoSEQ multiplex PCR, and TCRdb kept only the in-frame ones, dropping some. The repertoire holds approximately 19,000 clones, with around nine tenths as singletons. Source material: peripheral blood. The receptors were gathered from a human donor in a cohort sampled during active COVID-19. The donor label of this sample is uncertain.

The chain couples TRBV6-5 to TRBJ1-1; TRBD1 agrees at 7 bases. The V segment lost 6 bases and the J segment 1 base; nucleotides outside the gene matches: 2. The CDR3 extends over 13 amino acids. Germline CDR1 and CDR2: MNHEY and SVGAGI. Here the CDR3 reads CASRGQKNTEAFF. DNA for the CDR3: TGTGCCAGCAGGGGACAGAAGAACACTGAAGCTTTCTTT.

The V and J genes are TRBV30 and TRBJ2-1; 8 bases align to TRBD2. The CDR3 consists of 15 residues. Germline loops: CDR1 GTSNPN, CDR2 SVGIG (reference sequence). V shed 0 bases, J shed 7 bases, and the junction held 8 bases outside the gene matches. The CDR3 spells CAWSVPSGRTNEQFF. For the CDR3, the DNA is TGTGCCTGGAGTGTCCCCAGCGGGAGAACAAATGAGCAGTTCTTC.

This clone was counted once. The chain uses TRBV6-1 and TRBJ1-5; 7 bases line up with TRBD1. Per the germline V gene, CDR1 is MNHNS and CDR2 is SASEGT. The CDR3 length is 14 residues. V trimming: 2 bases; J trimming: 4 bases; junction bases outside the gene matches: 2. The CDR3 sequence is CASSESRGNQPQHF. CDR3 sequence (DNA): TGTGCCAGCAGTGAAAGCAGGGGGAATCAGCCCCAGCATTTT.

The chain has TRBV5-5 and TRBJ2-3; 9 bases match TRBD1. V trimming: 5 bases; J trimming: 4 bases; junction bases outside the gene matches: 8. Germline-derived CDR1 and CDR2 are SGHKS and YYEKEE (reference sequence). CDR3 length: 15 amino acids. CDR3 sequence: CASSPGTGSSDTQYF. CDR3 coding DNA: TGTGCCAGCAGTCCCGGGACAGGGTCTTCAGATACGCAGTATTTT.

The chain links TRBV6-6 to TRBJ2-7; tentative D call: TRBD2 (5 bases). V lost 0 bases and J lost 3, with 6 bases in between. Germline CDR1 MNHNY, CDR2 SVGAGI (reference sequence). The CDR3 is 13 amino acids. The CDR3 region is CASSYSRGYEQYF. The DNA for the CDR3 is TGTGCCAGCAGTTACTCTCGGGGCTACGAGCAGTACTTC.

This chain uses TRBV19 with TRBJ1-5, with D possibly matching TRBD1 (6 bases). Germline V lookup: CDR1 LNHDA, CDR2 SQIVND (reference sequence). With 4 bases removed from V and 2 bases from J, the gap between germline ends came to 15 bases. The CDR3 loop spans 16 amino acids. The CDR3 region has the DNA TGTGCCAGTAGTAGAGGACAGCCGCGGGGCAATCAGCCCCAGCATTTT. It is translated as CASSRGQPRGNQPQHF.

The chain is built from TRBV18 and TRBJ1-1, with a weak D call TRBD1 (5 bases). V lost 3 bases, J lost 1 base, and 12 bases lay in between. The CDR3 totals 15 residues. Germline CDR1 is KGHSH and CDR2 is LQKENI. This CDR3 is CASSPRGGGNTEAFF. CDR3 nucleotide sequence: TGTGCCAGCTCACCGCGGGGGGGAGGGAACACTGAAGCTTTCTTT.